The next 11 T cell receptor beta chains were all read from a single sample in a study of T-cell reconstitution after alpha-beta-depleted transplantation in children. Study outcomes and limitations: T-cell counts and diversity were attributed mostly to newly produced T cells one year after transplant.

For TCRbeta, the library was prepared with unique molecular identifiers. TCRdb recomputed calls from the PCR reads with MiXCR, one row per CDR3 protein. The sample carries 330,000 or so distinct CDR3 sequences, approximately 7.3% recorded once. No antigen has been identified for these receptors. The source material was peripheral blood, sampled 360 days after TCRalphabeta/CD19-depleted stem cell transplant. These receptors were taken from a female patient aged 2 to 10 who had a stem cell transplant for Fanconi anemia, so the T cells may come from the graft donor.

This clonotype was observed many times. This sequence joins TRBV20-1 and TRBJ2-7; D not certain. Per germline, CDR1 DFQATT and CDR2 SNEGSKA (reference sequence). Trimming shortened V by 3 bases and J by 0 bases, and 12 bases separated the two germline ends. CDR3 size: 14 residues. This CDR3 reads CSASSGRSSYEQYF. The CDR3 coding sequence is TGCAGTGCTAGTTCTGGACGGTCCTCCTACGAGCAGTACTTC.

This clonotype was counted ten times or more. The chain joins TRBV20-1 to TRBJ2-1, with D uncertain. This CDR3 contains 13 residues. The germline V gene encodes CDR1 DFQATT and CDR2 SNEGSKA (reference sequence). Deletions cut 3 bases from V and 10 bases from J, with 16 bases between. This CDR3 reads CSARVRVTREQFF. In DNA, the CDR3 is TGCAGTGCTAGGGTAAGGGTTACAAGAGAGCAGTTCTTC.

The J gene is TRBJ1-2, the V gene TRBV21-1; the DNA was not compared with TRBD1, the D call given in the table. TRBV21-1 is a documented pseudogene. The CDR3 covers 16 residues. Here the CDR3 DNA reads TGTGCCAGCAGCAAAGTAAGGGCAGGGGGTTACTATGGCTACACCTTC. It encodes CASSKVRAGGYYGYTF.

This clonotype was seen a handful of times. The chain uses TRBV5-1 and TRBJ2-7, with 7 nucleotides matching TRBD1. CDR1 is SGHRS and CDR2 is YFSETQ in the germline V gene. CDR3 size: 12 residues. The trim removed 4 bases at V and 6 bases at J, leaving 4 bases unmatched. DNA of the CDR3: TGCGCCAGCAGCCCGACAGGGTTCGAGCAGTACTTC. It is translated as CASSPTGFEQYF.

This clonotype was detected many times. This chain links TRBV12-3 or TRBV12-4 with TRBJ2-7, with D tentatively TRBD1 or TRBD2 (5 bases each). Trimming shortened V by 7 bases and J by 2 bases, and 18 bases separated the two germline ends. This CDR3 comprises 15 residues. The CDR3 DNA follows: TGTGCCAGCAACTTTCTGGGGGACGGAACCTACGAGCAGTACTTC. It codes for CASNFLGDGTYEQYF.

The rearrangement links TRBV30 to TRBJ1-5, with a possible D match to TRBD1 (6 bases). The CDR3 runs 16 residues. The germline V gene has CDR1 GTSNPN and CDR2 SVGIG (reference sequence). The germline V and J ends were trimmed by 1 base and 5 bases, with 18 bases remaining between them. The CDR3 DNA reads TGTGCCTGGAGTGAGGGGGGTCATTCCTTAGATCAGCCCCAGCATTTT. Encoded protein: CAWSEGGHSLDQPQHF. Using reference TRBV30 and TRBJ1-5 for the parts outside the CDR3, the full variable domain is SQTIHQWPATLVQPVGSPLSLECTVEGTSNPNLYWYRQAAGRGLQLLFYSVGIGQISSEVPQNLSASRPQDRQFILSSKKLLLSDSGFYLCAWSEGGHSLDQPQHFGDGTRLSIL.

This clonotype was picked up many times. The chain has TRBV28 and TRBJ2-1; D is possibly TRBD1 or TRBD2 (6 bases each). The CDR3 loop spans 16 amino acids. Germline CDR1 is MDHEN and CDR2 is SYDVKM. With 5 bases removed from V and 3 bases from J, the gap between germline ends came to 17 bases. CDR3 in amino acids: CASSPHSGGYYNEQFF. The CDR3, as DNA: TGTGCCAGCAGTCCCCATTCCGGGGGCTACTACAATGAGCAGTTCTTC.

This clonotype was counted at least ten times. This chain connects TRBV5-1 to TRBJ2-7; the match to TRBD2 covers 8 bases. The V segment lost 4 bases and the J segment 6 bases; nucleotides outside the gene matches: 12. There are 15 residues in the CDR3. The V gene's germline CDR1 is SGHRS and CDR2 YFSETQ. CDR3 in amino acids: CASSDVSGTGVEQYF. CDR3 in DNA: TGCGCCAGCAGCGACGTTAGCGGGACGGGAGTCGAGCAGTACTTC.

This clonotype was seen a few times. J is TRBJ1-5 and V is TRBV15; weak D call: TRBD1 (6 bases). V lost 3 bases, J lost 6 bases, and 15 bases lay in between. CDR3 length: 15 amino acids. Germline CDR1 and CDR2: LNHNV and YYDKDF (reference sequence). CDR3 loop: CATSRPGRGSQPQHF. The CDR3 DNA is TGTGCCACCAGCAGGCCCGGCAGGGGCAGTCAGCCCCAGCATTTT. Variable domain in full (rest from reference TRBV15 and TRBJ1-5): DAMVIQNPRYQVTQFGKPVTLSCSQTLNHNVMYWYQQKSSQAPKLLFHYYDKDFNNEADTPDNFQSRRPNTSFCFLDIRSPGLGDTAMYLCATSRPGRGSQPQHFGDGTRLSIL.

This clonotype showed up many times. The gene calls are TRBV12-3 or TRBV12-4 and TRBJ2-5; 8 nucleotides line up with TRBD1. This CDR3 comprises 15 residues. V trimming: 5 bases; J trimming: 5 bases; junction bases outside the gene matches: 10. This chain's CDR3 is CASSPHGQGGETQYF. Written as DNA, the CDR3 is TGTGCCAGCAGTCCACATGGACAGGGCGGGGAGACCCAGTACTTC.

At least ten counts were recorded for this clonotype. The chain uses TRBV2 and TRBJ2-3, with no clear D. CDR3 length equals 15 residues. CDR1 SNHLY and CDR2 FYNNEI come from the germline V gene. Between the trimmed V and J ends, which lost 7 bases and 1 base, there was a span of 15 bases. Here the CDR3 reads CASNEIPSGTDTQYF. The CDR3 DNA sequence: TGTGCCAGCAACGAGATCCCGTCCGGCACAGATACGCAGTATTTT. Drawing the rest from reference TRBV2 and TRBJ2-3, the complete variable domain is EPEVTQTPSHQVTQMGQEVILRCVPISNHLYFYWYRQILGQKVEFLVSFYNNEISEKSEIFDDQFSVERPDGSNFTLKIRSTKLEDSAMYFCASNEIPSGTDTQYFGPGTRLTVL.